This paragraph covers one T cell receptor (beta chain) sequence. The target antigen is unknown. This entry is derived from a study of T cell responses to AZD1222 COVID-19 vaccine. Clones were sequenced by immunoSEQ multiplex PCR, and TCRdb holds only the in-frame ones, with some missing. The data contain roughly 150,000 clones, approximately 89% of them singletons. Findings and caveats of the study: The reported proportion of spike-specific TCRs targeting unmutated variant regions was nearly half.

V lost 5 bases, J lost 1 base, and 14 bases lay in between. Germline CDR1 is SGHTA and CDR2 is FQGNSA. The CDR3 is made up of 16 amino acids. This chain connects TRBV7-2 to TRBJ2-2, with D possibly being TRBD2 (5 bases). The sequence was obtained from an adult in good health. Sample: peripheral blood, taken on day 0 of AZD1222 vaccination. In nucleotides, the CDR3 is TGTGCCAGCAGCCAGGCGCGCGGAGGGAACACCGGGGAGCTGTTTTTT. This gives the protein CASSQARGGNTGELFF.